Listed here are 2 T cell receptor beta chains from one sample, sequenced in a study of blood T cell repertoires in COVID-19. The repertoire was sequenced with immunoSEQ multiplex PCR; TCRdb's copy has only in-frame clones and lacks some. The data hold 35,000 to 50,000 clones, with around 89% observed a single time. Sequences were obtained from peripheral blood. The source of these receptors is a human donor in a cohort sampled during active COVID-19.

The rearrangement links TRBV6-5 to TRBJ1-2, with a weak D call TRBD1 (6 bases). V was cut by 5 bases and J by 8 bases, with 9 bases left in between. The CDR3 runs 11 residues. CDR1 is MNHEY and CDR2 is SVGAGI in the germline V gene. In nucleotides, the CDR3 is TGTGCCAGCAGTCGGACAGCAGGCTACACCTTC. Translation: CASSRTAGYTF.

This chain links TRBV5-4 with TRBJ1-6; the D gene is possibly TRBD1 (5 bases). Germline CDR1 is SGHNT and CDR2 is YYREEE (reference sequence). The CDR3 totals 15 residues. Trimming left V 0 bases short and J 7 bases short, with 11 bases between. In nucleotides, the CDR3 is TGTGCCAGCAGCTTGGTGGGCAGGGTAAATTCACCCCTCCACTTT. This sequence encodes CASSLVGRVNSPLHF.